The 4 T cell receptor beta chains reported below all come from one sample, sequenced in a study of T cells in women clearing cervical HPV infection. Libraries were prepared by immunoSEQ multiplex PCR; TCRdb keeps only in-frame clonotypes and omits some of them. The ten top clones account for roughly 3.3%, within a sample of about 22,000 clones. Sequenced material: blood buffy coat. These receptors came from a woman between 18 and 75 years old with a cervical HPV16 infection that either progressed to CIN3+ or cleared (not recorded which).

The DNA read from the CDR3 is TGTGCCAGCTCCTCAGGTGAACCCTACGAG. Translated: CASSSGEPYE. The whole CDR3 reads CASSSGEPYEQYF. The rearrangement uses TRBV6-2 or TRBV6-3 and TRBJ2-7; D is unclear. The observed sequence ends 3 residues before the CDR3 terminus, with the missing tail filled in from the germline J gene. V gave up 8 bases and J gave up 2 bases, with 13 bases separating them. This CDR3 region has 13 residues. Looked up from germline, CDR1 is MNHEY and CDR2 is SVGEGT.

To note about this clone: The read ends 3 residues early relative to the CDR3; the germline J gene fills the gap. This chain joins TRBV5-6 and TRBJ2-7; TRBD1 agrees at 7 bases. Germline V gene sequence: CDR1 SGHDT, CDR2 YYEEEE. V lost 2 bases, J lost 6 bases, and 8 bases stayed unmatched. The CDR3 has 14 amino acids. The DNA read from the CDR3 is TGTGCCAGCAGCTTCCTTGACAGGGAAGGCGAG. It encodes CASSFLDREGE. The complete CDR3 reads CASSFLDREGEQYF. Looking up the rest from reference TRBV5-6 and TRBJ2-7 gives the full variable domain: DAGVTQSPTHLIKTRGQQVTLRCSPKSGHDTVSWYQQALGQGPQFIFQYYEEEERQRGNFPDRFSGHQFPNYSSELNVNALLLGDSALYLCASSFLDREGEQYFGPGTRLTVT.

As to this clone: From the germline J gene comes the end of the CDR3, since the read stops 3 residues before it. J is TRBJ2-7 and V is TRBV28, with 8 bases that match TRBD2. Germline CDR1 is MDHEN and CDR2 is SYDVKM. The CDR3 runs to 14 residues. The trim removed 5 bases at V and 4 bases at J, leaving 7 bases unmatched. CDR3 sequence reads: CASSQPGLAYEQYF. CDR3 DNA, as far as it was read: TGTGCCAGCAGTCAACCAGGACTAGCTTACGAG.

Worth noting for this clone: The CDR3 end lies 3 residues beyond the end of the read and is filled in from the germline J gene. The chain links TRBV10-2 to TRBJ2-7; 8 bases agree with TRBD2. J lost 6 bases, V lost 0 bases, and 4 bases had no gene match. This CDR3 has 14 amino acids. CDR1 and CDR2 from the germline V gene are WSHSY and SAAADI. This CDR3 reads CASSESGGEVEQYF. The part of the CDR3 DNA that was read is TGCGCCAGCAGTGAGTCCGGGGGGGAGGTCGAG.